This TCR beta chain came from a study of CXCR3-negative and CXCR3-positive naive CD8 T cells. The CDR3 covers 14 residues. Per the germline V gene, CDR1 is PRHDT and CDR2 is FYEKMQ (reference sequence). UMI-tagged TRB cDNA libraries were built via 5' RACE. TCRdb processed the 5' RACE reads again and assigns one entry to each CDR3 protein, with no DNA. Here the sample table reports tens of thousands of distinct CDR3 sequences. The receptor was derived from a human donor in good health. Some clones in this sample may be carry-over from other donors' samples. This chain connects TRBV13 to TRBJ1-2; TCRdb's D call of TRBD1 is untestable without DNA. Sequenced: naive CXCR3- CD8+ T cells from blood. As to subset: CD45RO-CCR7+CD27+CD95- naive CD8+ T cells lacking CXCR3 (TNR3-). CDR3 region: CASSPGQGGYGYTF.